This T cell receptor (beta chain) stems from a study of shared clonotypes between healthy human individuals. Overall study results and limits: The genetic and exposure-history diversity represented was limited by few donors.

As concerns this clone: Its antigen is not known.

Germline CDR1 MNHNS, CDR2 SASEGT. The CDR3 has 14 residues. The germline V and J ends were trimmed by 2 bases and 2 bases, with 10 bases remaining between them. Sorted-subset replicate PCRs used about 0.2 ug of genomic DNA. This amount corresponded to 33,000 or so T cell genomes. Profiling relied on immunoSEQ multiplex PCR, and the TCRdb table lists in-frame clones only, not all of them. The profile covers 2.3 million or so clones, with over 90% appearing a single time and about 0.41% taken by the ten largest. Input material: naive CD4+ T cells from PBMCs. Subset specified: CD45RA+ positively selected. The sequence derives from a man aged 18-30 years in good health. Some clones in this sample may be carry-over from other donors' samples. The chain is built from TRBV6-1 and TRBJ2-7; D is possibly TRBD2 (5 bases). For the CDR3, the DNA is TGTGCCAGCAGTGAATCCCACGGGACCTACGAGCAGTACTTC. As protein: CASSESHGTYEQYF.